This section outlines one T cell receptor beta chain sequence together with its context. CDR3 size: 16 residues. Trimming took off 5 bases at V and 4 bases at J, with 20 bases between the two ends. Germline CDR1 and CDR2: SGHTA and FQGTGA. This entry is derived from a study of blood T cell repertoires in COVID-19. Looking at the study overall: Researchers got acute and convalescent COVID-19 samples from the United States, Italy and Spain. From T cells, B-cell-depleted T cells, or PBMCs came the material, which was cDNA or gDNA.

In the authors' workflow: Reference gene primer amplification gave nucleated cell count estimates. The data were produced by immunoSEQ multiplex PCR, yet TCRdb's version contains in-frame clones alone and is incomplete. For V, J and clone size, that table is used; D and trimming come from the DNA. This sample has tens of thousands of clones, with around 86% found just once. The chain recombines TRBV7-3 with TRBJ1-2; D may be TRBD1 (6 bases). This TCR was recovered from an elderly woman with active or convalescent COVID-19. The sequenced sample consisted of peripheral blood. The DNA of the CDR3 is TGTGCCAGCAGCCCTCCCCCTCAGACAGGCCCCTATGGCTACACCTTC. Its protein is CASSPPPQTGPYGYTF.